This TCR beta chain comes out of a study of cytomegalovirus exposure and HLA in healthy donors. General study findings and limits: CMV serostatus was the only recorded immune exposure for donors.

PCR used 60 Vbeta primers and 13 Jbeta primers. Sequenced by immunoSEQ multiplex PCR; TCRdb stores in-frame clones only, minus some. This sample carries 150,000 to 200,000 clones, more than 70% of them seen once, and the ten largest clones take 4.9%. Germline CDR1 is SGHRS and CDR2 is YFSETQ. This CDR3 contains 16 residues. V lost 4 bases and J 3 bases, leaving 20 bases between the germline ends. Turning to this clone: No antigen is known for it.

This receptor was taken from a male donor in good health and CMV-seronegative. The chain carries TRBV5-1 and TRBJ2-7, with D perhaps matching TRBD1 (6 bases). Source material: PBMCs. As DNA, the CDR3 is TGCGCCAGCAGCCTTGGCCCCACAGGGAACGGCTACGAGCAGTACTTC. It yields the protein CASSLGPTGNGYEQYF.